A selection of T cell receptor beta chains follows, all from one sample in a study of blood T cell repertoires in COVID-19. Profiled with immunoSEQ multiplex PCR; TCRdb holds only in-frame clones, not every one. The table includes around 94,000 clones, around four fifths detected once. Sequencing input: peripheral blood. All receptors come from a human donor in a cohort sampled during active COVID-19. The CDR3 runs from the conserved cysteine through the conserved F or W. A D gene is named only where the DNA matches it firmly. Size is stated for part of the rows, as once, few or many counts, or as a class when the clone is expanded.

D gene: TRBD1; J gene: TRBJ1-1; V gene: TRBV3-1/TRBV3-2; CDR3 length: 13; clone size: few; CDR3 protein: CASSRQGSPEAFF; CDR3 DNA: TGTGCCAGCAGCCGACAGGGGAGCCCTGAAGCTTTCTTT
D gene: NA; J gene: TRBJ2-2; V gene: TRBV7-3; CDR3 length: 17; clone size: NA; CDR3 protein: CASSPSTDSANTGELFF; CDR3 DNA: TGTGCCAGCAGCCCATCGACAGACAGCGCGAACACCGGGGAGCTGTTTTTT
D gene: NA; J gene: TRBJ1-4; V gene: TRBV6-6; CDR3 length: 11; clone size: NA; CDR3 protein: CASRLTEALFF; CDR3 DNA: TGTGCCAGCAGACTAACCGAGGCGCTGTTTTTT
D gene: TRBD1; J gene: TRBJ2-7; V gene: TRBV4-1; CDR3 length: 17; clone size: NA; CDR3 protein: CASSQVGFRDRGREQYF; CDR3 DNA: TGCGCCAGCAGCCAAGTCGGATTCCGGGACAGGGGACGCGAGCAGTACTTC
D gene: NA; J gene: TRBJ1-5; V gene: TRBV6-6; CDR3 length: 13; clone size: few; CDR3 protein: CASSYSEGQPQHF; CDR3 DNA: TGTGCCAGCAGTTACTCGGAGGGGCAGCCCCAGCATTTT
D gene: NA; J gene: TRBJ1-1; V gene: TRBV6-1; CDR3 length: 16; clone size: NA; CDR3 protein: CASSALSRGGRTEAFF; CDR3 DNA: TGTGCCAGCAGTGCCCTCTCAAGGGGCGGGAGGACTGAAGCTTTCTTT
D gene: TRBD1; J gene: TRBJ2-4; V gene: TRBV2; CDR3 length: 13; clone size: NA; CDR3 protein: CATQGQGTGVQYF; CDR3 DNA: TGTGCCACCCAGGGACAGGGAACCGGGGTTCAGTACTTC
D gene: TRBD1; J gene: TRBJ2-3; V gene: TRBV7-7; CDR3 length: 15; clone size: NA; CDR3 protein: CASSFDRGPTDTQYF; CDR3 DNA: TGTGCCAGCAGCTTCGACAGGGGACCCACAGATACGCAGTATTTT
D gene: NA; J gene: TRBJ1-5; V gene: TRBV19; CDR3 length: 16; clone size: NA; CDR3 protein: CASRPIGAYYNQPQHF; CDR3 DNA: TGTGCCAGTAGGCCTATAGGGGCGTACTACAATCAGCCCCAGCATTTT
D gene: NA; J gene: TRBJ2-7; V gene: TRBV27; CDR3 length: 14; clone size: once; CDR3 protein: CASSLRGGLSEQYF; CDR3 DNA: TGTGCCAGCAGTTTACGCGGGGGCCTCTCCGAGCAGTACTTC
D gene: NA; J gene: TRBJ1-5; V gene: TRBV20-1; CDR3 length: 13; clone size: NA; CDR3 protein: CSASPYSNQPQHF; CDR3 DNA: TGCAGTGCTAGTCCTTATAGCAATCAGCCCCAGCATTTT
D gene: NA; J gene: TRBJ2-7; V gene: TRBV6-2/TRBV6-3; CDR3 length: 15; clone size: NA; CDR3 protein: CASSYDRGARHEQYF; CDR3 DNA: TGTGCCAGCAGTTACGATCGGGGGGCGAGACACGAGCAGTACTTC
D gene: NA; J gene: TRBJ1-5; V gene: TRBV6-2/TRBV6-3; CDR3 length: 17; clone size: NA; CDR3 protein: CASSYYGRGSGNQPQHF; CDR3 DNA: TGTGCCAGCAGTTACTACGGTCGGGGGTCTGGCAATCAGCCCCAGCATTTT
D gene: NA; J gene: TRBJ2-2; V gene: TRBV19; CDR3 length: 14; clone size: once; CDR3 protein: CASRQIGVAGELFF; CDR3 DNA: TGTGCCAGTAGACAAATAGGAGTGGCCGGGGAGCTGTTTTTT
D gene: NA; J gene: TRBJ1-1; V gene: TRBV18; CDR3 length: 13; clone size: NA; CDR3 protein: CASSLDQGSGAFF; CDR3 DNA: TGTGCCAGCTCACTAGACCAGGGTTCTGGAGCTTTCTTT
D gene: TRBD2; J gene: TRBJ2-5; V gene: TRBV18; CDR3 length: 15; clone size: once; CDR3 protein: CASSPLLAGGETQYF; CDR3 DNA: TGTGCCAGCTCGCCACTACTAGCGGGAGGGGAGACCCAGTACTTC
D gene: NA; J gene: TRBJ1-1; V gene: TRBV7-2; CDR3 length: 16; clone size: NA; CDR3 protein: CASSLLGQQANTEAFF; CDR3 DNA: TGTGCCAGCAGCTTGTTAGGACAGCAAGCGAACACTGAAGCTTTCTTT
D gene: TRBD2; J gene: TRBJ2-7; V gene: TRBV29-1; CDR3 length: 15; clone size: NA; CDR3 protein: CSVEGLAGMVGEQYF; CDR3 DNA: TGCAGCGTTGAAGGGCTAGCGGGGATGGTGGGCGAGCAGTACTTC
D gene: TRBD2; J gene: TRBJ2-2; V gene: TRBV2; CDR3 length: 15; clone size: NA; CDR3 protein: CASRYRTSNSVELFF; CDR3 DNA: TGTGCCAGCAGGTATCGGACTAGCAATTCCGTCGAGCTGTTTTTT
D gene: TRBD1; J gene: TRBJ1-1; V gene: TRBV19; CDR3 length: 15; clone size: NA; CDR3 protein: CASSARDRPNTEAFF; CDR3 DNA: TGTGCCAGTAGTGCGCGGGACAGACCGAACACTGAAGCTTTCTTT
D gene: NA; J gene: TRBJ2-7; V gene: TRBV18; CDR3 length: 13; clone size: NA; CDR3 protein: CASSPQGRHEQYF; CDR3 DNA: TGTGCCAGCTCACCCCAGGGGCGCCACGAGCAGTACTTC
D gene: NA; J gene: TRBJ1-2; V gene: TRBV11-2; CDR3 length: 15; clone size: NA; CDR3 protein: CASSLVTGWNYGYTF; CDR3 DNA: TGTGCCAGCAGCTTAGTAACAGGGTGGAACTATGGCTACACCTTC
D gene: TRBD1; J gene: TRBJ1-5; V gene: TRBV25-1; CDR3 length: 16; clone size: NA; CDR3 protein: CASSDAGGEGNQPQHF; CDR3 DNA: TGTGCCAGCAGTGACGCAGGGGGCGAGGGCAATCAGCCCCAGCATTTT
D gene: NA; J gene: TRBJ1-3; V gene: TRBV7-2; CDR3 length: 15; clone size: NA; CDR3 protein: CASSLVRSSGNTIYF; CDR3 DNA: TGTGCCAGCAGCTTAGTGAGGAGCTCTGGAAACACCATATATTTT
D gene: TRBD2; J gene: TRBJ2-3; V gene: TRBV19; CDR3 length: 18; clone size: NA; CDR3 protein: CASSTQPLAGASTDTQYF; CDR3 DNA: TGTGCCAGTAGTACCCAGCCTCTAGCGGGGGCTAGCACAGATACGCAGTATTTT
D gene: TRBD1; J gene: TRBJ1-1; V gene: TRBV13; CDR3 length: 13; clone size: once; CDR3 protein: CASRQGAYTEAFF; CDR3 DNA: TGTGCCAGCAGACAGGGGGCTTACACTGAAGCTTTCTTT
D gene: NA; J gene: TRBJ1-1; V gene: TRBV5-1; CDR3 length: 16; clone size: NA; CDR3 protein: CASSPEGQRRDTEAFF; CDR3 DNA: TGCGCCAGCAGCCCCGAGGGGCAAAGGAGGGACACTGAAGCTTTCTTT
D gene: NA; J gene: TRBJ1-6; V gene: TRBV11-2; CDR3 length: 14; clone size: NA; CDR3 protein: CASSFYGINSPLHF; CDR3 DNA: TGTGCCAGCAGCTTTTACGGGATTAATTCACCCCTCCACTTT
D gene: NA; J gene: TRBJ1-1; V gene: TRBV5-4; CDR3 length: 14; clone size: NA; CDR3 protein: CASSPRGAYTEAFF; CDR3 DNA: TGTGCCAGCAGCCCCCGTGGGGCGTACACTGAAGCTTTCTTT
D gene: TRBD2; J gene: TRBJ2-7; V gene: TRBV4-3; CDR3 length: 17; clone size: NA; CDR3 protein: CASSQDLGGGGADEQYF; CDR3 DNA: TGCGCCAGCAGCCAAGACCTCGGGGGCGGGGGGGCGGACGAGCAGTACTTC
D gene: NA; J gene: TRBJ2-7; V gene: TRBV5-1; CDR3 length: 16; clone size: NA; CDR3 protein: CASSPGHTKSSYEQYF; CDR3 DNA: TGCGCCAGCAGCCCGGGACATACTAAAAGCTCCTACGAGCAGTACTTC
D gene: NA; J gene: TRBJ2-3; V gene: TRBV6-5; CDR3 length: 14; clone size: NA; CDR3 protein: CASRQQTVSDTQYF; CDR3 DNA: TGTGCCAGCAGGCAACAGACAGTTTCAGATACGCAGTATTTT
D gene: NA; J gene: TRBJ2-7; V gene: TRBV12-1; CDR3 length: 11; clone size: few; CDR3 protein: CASSHSYEQYF; CDR3 DNA: TGTGCCAGCAGCCACTCCTACGAGCAGTACTTC
D gene: NA; J gene: TRBJ2-2; V gene: TRBV12-3/TRBV12-4; CDR3 length: 13; clone size: NA; CDR3 protein: CASRPTSPLELFF; CDR3 DNA: TGTGCCAGCAGACCGACTTCCCCCCTGGAGCTGTTTTTT
D gene: NA; J gene: TRBJ2-7; V gene: TRBV25-1; CDR3 length: 14; clone size: NA; CDR3 protein: CASSEHGSSYEQYF; CDR3 DNA: TGTGCCAGCAGTGAGCACGGGAGCTCCTACGAGCAGTACTTC
D gene: NA; J gene: TRBJ1-5; V gene: TRBV28; CDR3 length: 16; clone size: NA; CDR3 protein: CASTSWGEGGNQPQHF; CDR3 DNA: TGTGCCAGCACCTCATGGGGGGAAGGGGGCAATCAGCCCCAGCATTTT
D gene: TRBD1; J gene: TRBJ2-6; V gene: TRBV5-4; CDR3 length: 17; clone size: NA; CDR3 protein: CASSFSTGGSGANVLTF; CDR3 DNA: TGTGCCAGCAGCTTTTCGACAGGGGGCAGTGGGGCCAACGTCCTGACTTTC